The 26 T cell receptor beta chains below were found in one sample sequenced in a study of identical twins. Using its own MiXCR run on the 5' RACE reads, TCRdb lists one record per CDR3 protein. The sample has about 520,000 distinct CDR3 sequences, about 20% seen once. These data also featured in a second study, about T cells expressing NK-cell markers.

The sequencing sample was made of CD4+ T cells sorted from blood. The receptors shown here come from a woman in her late teens or twenties in good health.

The gene calls are TRBV11-2 and TRBJ1-6; D not resolved. CDR3 length equals 18 residues. V lost 0 bases, J lost 0 bases, and 12 bases lay in between. Germline V gene data show CDR1 as SGHAT and CDR2 as FQNNGV. The CDR3 loop is CASSLERSASSYNSPLHF. CDR3 DNA sequence: TGTGCCAGCAGCTTAGAAAGGTCAGCGAGCTCCTATAATTCACCCCTCCACTTT.

This clonotype occurred many times. DNA of the CDR3: TGCAGCGCTCAATCATCCACTGAAGCTTTCTTT. Translation: CSAQSSTEAFF. The chain links TRBV29-1 to TRBJ1-1; D unclear. CDR1 and CDR2 (germline): SQVTM, ANQGSEA. The CDR3 totals 11 residues. V dropped 7 bases and J dropped 4 bases, with 10 bases sitting between them.

The table lists this clonotype with many counts. The J gene is TRBJ1-2, the V gene TRBV5-1; 8 bases match TRBD1. The length of the CDR3 is 15 residues. V lost 3 bases, J lost 0 bases, and 4 bases stayed unmatched. CDR1 and CDR2 from the germline V gene are SGHRS and YFSETQ. The CDR3 region has the DNA TGCGCCAGCAGCTCCCAGGGGGCATCTAACTATGGCTACACCTTC. This codes for CASSSQGASNYGYTF.

This clonotype turned up a few times. The chain's CDR3 is CASSELGAEYF. The CDR3 DNA is TGTGCCAGCAGTGAATTAGGGGCGGAGTATTTT. The genes are TRBV25-1 and TRBJ2-3; the D gene is possibly TRBD1 (5 bases). V dropped 1 base and J dropped 13 bases, with 9 bases sitting between them. This CDR3 has 11 amino acids. Germline CDR1 and CDR2: MGHDK and SYGVNS.

This clonotype was counted between two and nine times. The chain is built from TRBV9 and TRBJ2-2, with a possible D match to TRBD1 (5 bases). V was clipped by 4 bases and J by 7 bases, with 11 bases between them. The CDR3 sequence is 13 residues long. Germline CDR1 and CDR2: SGDLS and YYNGEE. The CDR3 here is CASSNRFDGELFF. Here the CDR3 DNA reads TGTGCCAGCAGCAACAGGTTTGACGGGGAGCTGTTTTTT. The full variable domain, in which reference TRBV9 and TRBJ2-2 provide the parts outside the CDR3, is DSGVTQTPKHLITATGQRVTLRCSPRSGDLSVYWYQQSLDQGLQFLIQYYNGEERAKGNILERFSAQQFPDLHSELNLSSLELGDSALYFCASSNRFDGELFFGEGSRLTVL.

This clonotype was detected only a few times. A junction boundary mismatches the germline segment, possibly from a read error. This sequence joins TRBV5-1 and TRBJ2-3; TRBD1 aligns across 7 bases. This CDR3 is built from 12 residues. Germline V lookup: CDR1 SGHRS, CDR2 YFSETQ. The CDR3 DNA is TGCGCCAGCAGCTTGGGACAGGGCCGGGTGGCTTTT. This translates into CASSLGQGRVAF.

In DNA, the CDR3 is TGTGCCAGCAGCTTGCAGACAGGGTGGGCCGGGGAGCTGTTTTTT. Translated: CASSLQTGWAGELFF. The chain combines TRBV5-5 with TRBJ2-2, with 7 bases that match TRBD1. V dropped 1 base and J dropped 6; count of bases not matched to a gene: 6. The CDR3 covers 15 residues. CDR1 and CDR2 (germline): SGHKS, YYEKEE (reference sequence).

This clonotype occurred once. The chain carries TRBV4-2 and TRBJ2-3; D perhaps matches TRBD2 (7 bases). The CDR3 runs 16 residues. V was cut by 4 bases and J by 1 base, with 15 bases left in between. Germline V gene lookup returns CDR1 LGHNA and CDR2 YNFKEQ. The CDR3 DNA follows: TGTGCCAGCAGCCCCATTGGGCGGGGGCGCACAGATACGCAGTATTTT. Encoded protein: CASSPIGRGRTDTQYF.

In its sample, this clonotype was seen a few times. The rearrangement links TRBV2 to TRBJ1-1; 8 nucleotides match TRBD1. V trimming: 1 base; J trimming: 5 bases; junction bases outside the gene matches: 0. The CDR3 sequence is 13 residues long. Germline values: CDR1 SNHLY, CDR2 FYNNEI. The CDR3 region has the DNA TGTGCCAGCAGTGAAGGGACAGGGACTGAAGCTTTCTTT. It encodes CASSEGTGTEAFF.

This clonotype was counted between two and nine times. The chain employs TRBV5-1 and TRBJ2-1; 14 nucleotides agree with TRBD2. J lost 9 bases, V lost 4 bases, and 9 bases had no gene match. Looked up from germline, CDR1 is SGHRS and CDR2 is YFSETQ. The CDR3 loop spans 16 amino acids. This chain's CDR3 is CASSLPGLAGVSEQFF. The CDR3, as DNA: TGCGCCAGCAGCCTACCGGGACTAGCGGGAGTGAGTGAGCAGTTCTTC.

In this sample, this clonotype turned up once. The chain links TRBV6-5 to TRBJ2-6; D remains ambiguous. The CDR3 covers 15 residues. Trimming cost V 2 bases and J 4 bases, with 9 bases left between them. Germline loops: CDR1 MNHEY, CDR2 SVGAGI. CDR3 DNA: TGTGCCAGCAGTTACGTCGGTAGAGGGGCCAACGTCCTGACTTTC. Translating it yields CASSYVGRGANVLTF.

This clonotype was observed a handful of times. The genes are TRBV4-3 and TRBJ2-4; unclear D gene. Trimming shortened V by 0 bases and J by 9 bases, and 15 bases separated the two germline ends. The CDR3 spans 15 residues. The germline CDR1 and CDR2 sequences are LGHNA and YSLEER. The CDR3 spells CASSQDNGYLGIQYF. For the CDR3, the DNA is TGCGCCAGCAGCCAAGATAATGGGTATTTGGGCATTCAGTACTTC.

This clonotype was seen more than once but under ten times. This chain uses TRBV4-3 with TRBJ2-2, with unresolved D. This CDR3 is 17 amino acids long. Trimming pared 0 bases from V and 2 bases from J, leaving 13 bases between. Germline values: CDR1 LGHNA, CDR2 YSLEER. The CDR3 sequence is CASSQDYSLTNTGELFF. The CDR3 coding sequence is TGCGCCAGCAGCCAAGATTACAGCCTTACCAACACCGGGGAGCTGTTTTTT.

A few counts support this clonotype. The chain recombines TRBV5-6 with TRBJ2-7; TRBD1 aligns across 10 bases. The CDR3 length is 14 residues. CDR1 and CDR2 (germline): SGHDT, YYEEEE. Trimming removed 0 bases from V and 6 bases from J; junction bases left unmatched: 3. The CDR3 spells CASSLGGQGREQYF. The CDR3 DNA follows: TGTGCCAGCAGCTTGGGGGGACAGGGGCGCGAGCAGTACTTC.

The CDR3 protein is CSALGEKLFF. In nucleotides, the CDR3 is TGCAGTGCCCTGGGTGAAAAACTGTTTTTT. The chain recombines TRBV20-1 with TRBJ1-4; D gene unclear. Germline CDR1 and CDR2: DFQATT and SNEGSKA (reference sequence). The CDR3 totals 10 residues. V shed 6 bases and J shed 7 bases, with 6 bases lying between them.

The V gene is TRBV5-1, the J gene TRBJ2-7, with 11 bases that match TRBD1. Looked up from germline, CDR1 is SGHRS and CDR2 is YFSETQ. Trimming cost V 4 bases and J 5 bases; bases outside gene matches: 8. There are 15 residues in the CDR3. The CDR3 reads CASSPRPGQGDEQYF. The CDR3 DNA reads as TGCGCCAGCAGCCCCCGTCCGGGACAGGGGGACGAGCAGTACTTC.

The chain carries TRBV20-1 and TRBJ2-7; 9 nucleotides line up with TRBD1. Per germline, CDR1 DFQATT and CDR2 SNEGSKA (reference sequence). Trimming took 3 bases from V and 2 from J; bases not matched to a gene: 5. This CDR3 contains 14 residues. CDR3 DNA sequence: TGCAGTGCTAGCCTACAGGGGGCGACCTACGAGCAGTACTTC. This translates into CSASLQGATYEQYF.

This clonotype appeared a few times. V and J are TRBV24-1 and TRBJ2-1; D possibly corresponds to TRBD2 (6 bases). Trimming removed 2 bases from V and 6 bases from J, with 13 bases in between. This CDR3 has 15 amino acids. Germline CDR1 KGHDR, CDR2 SFDVKD. CDR3: CATSDSWSGVNEQFF. The CDR3 bases are TGTGCCACCAGTGATTCGTGGTCGGGGGTCAATGAGCAGTTCTTC.

This clonotype was counted ten times or more. The rearrangement links TRBV7-2 to TRBJ1-5; D is possibly TRBD1 (6 bases). CDR1 is SGHTA, CDR2 FQGNSA, per germline. Trimming removed 1 base at V and 9 bases at J, with 10 bases between. The CDR3 covers 13 residues. CDR3 sequence reads: CASSLGGQLPQHF. The CDR3 bases are TGTGCCAGCAGCTTAGGGGGGCAACTGCCCCAGCATTTT.

V usage is TRBV15 and J usage is TRBJ2-1, with TRBD2 identical over 9 bases. V was pared by 7 bases and J by 7 bases, with 11 bases of the junction left unmatched. CDR1 and CDR2 (germline): LNHNV, YYDKDF (reference sequence). The CDR3 extends over 15 amino acids. CDR3 coding DNA: TGTGCCACCACCCAGGGGGGTAGCGGGGGAAATGAGCAGTTCTTC. Translated, it gives CATTQGGSGGNEQFF.

This clonotype was counted only a few times. The rearrangement links TRBV20-1 to TRBJ2-3; 10 bases are a match to TRBD2. There are 14 residues in the CDR3. Unmatched junction bases numbered 7, after V lost 2 bases and J lost 8 bases. CDR1 is DFQATT, CDR2 SNEGSKA, per germline (reference sequence). The CDR3 region is CSARRPSGGFTQYF. The CDR3, as DNA: TGCAGTGCTAGAAGGCCTAGCGGGGGTTTTACGCAGTATTTT.

J is TRBJ2-5 and V is TRBV29-1; no clear D gene. This CDR3 spans 13 amino acids. V lost 6 bases to trimming and J lost 2 bases, with 13 bases between them. Germline CDR1 and CDR2: SQVTM and ANQGSEA. The DNA for the CDR3 is TGCAGCGTGAAGGGTGGTGGGCAAGAGACCCAGTACTTC. Translated: CSVKGGGQETQYF. Looking up the rest from reference TRBV29-1 and TRBJ2-5 gives the full variable domain: SAVISQKPSRDICQRGTSLTIQCQVDSQVTMMFWYRQQPGQSLTLIATANQGSEATYESGFVIDKFPISRPNLTFSTLTVSNMSPEDSSIYLCSVKGGGQETQYFGPGTRLLVL.

This clonotype showed up many times. The chain is built from TRBV9 and TRBJ2-5, with D unresolved. Germline V lookup: CDR1 SGDLS, CDR2 YYNGEE. The CDR3 consists of 13 residues. Deletions cut 0 bases from V and 1 base from J, with 4 bases between. CDR3 amino acids: CASSVGGQETQYF. As DNA, the CDR3 is TGTGCCAGCAGCGTAGGGGGCCAAGAGACCCAGTACTTC. The full variable domain, completed using reference TRBV9 and TRBJ2-5, is DSGVTQTPKHLITATGQRVTLRCSPRSGDLSVYWYQQSLDQGLQFLIQYYNGEERAKGNILERFSAQQFPDLHSELNLSSLELGDSALYFCASSVGGQETQYFGPGTRLLVL.

This chain connects TRBV7-2 to TRBJ2-5; D is uncertain. Germline V CDR1 and CDR2: SGHTA, FQGNSA. This CDR3 is 13 amino acids long. Between the trimmed V and J ends, which lost 1 base and 5 bases, there was a span of 8 bases. CDR3 nucleotide sequence: TGTGCCAGCAGCTTAGAGAGGCGGGAGACCCAGTACTTC. Its protein is CASSLERRETQYF.

This clonotype has more than one count but fewer than ten. The rearrangement uses TRBV20-1 and TRBJ2-7; no clear D gene. The CDR3 length is 11 residues. Germline lookup yields CDR1 DFQATT and CDR2 SNEGSKA (reference sequence). Trimming left V 3 bases short and J 4 bases short, with 7 bases between. For the CDR3, the DNA is TGCAGTGCTAGCATGTATTACGAGCAGTACTTC. This codes for CSASMYYEQYF.

This clonotype has just a few counts. The CDR3 DNA follows: TGTGCCAGCAGCACCCAGAACACTGAAGCTTTCTTT. Its protein product is CASSTQNTEAFF. The chain employs TRBV5-5 and TRBJ1-1; D ambiguous. CDR3 length equals 12 residues. The germline V and J ends were trimmed by 4 bases and 1 base, with 5 bases remaining between them. Germline V gene sequence: CDR1 SGHKS, CDR2 YYEKEE (reference sequence).